This T cell receptor beta chain appears in the sequencing data of a study of cytomegalovirus exposure and HLA in healthy donors. The PCR employed 60 Vbeta primers together with 13 Jbeta primers. Here immunoSEQ multiplex PCR was the method, and the copy in TCRdb shows in-frame clones only, minus some. Of 120,000 to 150,000 clones listed, around three quarters were seen once; the top ten hold nearly 7%. Germline CDR1 and CDR2: SGHTA and FQGNSA. V lost 2 bases, J lost 0 bases, and 20 bases lay in between. The CDR3 loop spans 19 amino acids. The sequenced sample consisted of PBMCs. The V and J genes are TRBV7-2 and TRBJ1-3, with D tentatively TRBD1 (6 bases). The origin of this receptor is a man aged 35 to 55 in good health and CMV-seropositive. The CDR3 DNA reads as TGTGCCAGCAGCTTATCAGGGGTCCCCCCTGGGAACTCTGGAAACACCATATATTTT. This sequence encodes CASSLSGVPPGNSGNTIYF.